This T cell receptor beta chain was sequenced during a study of CD8 T cells in ankylosing spondylitis. Libraries of TCR beta came from quantitative 5'-RACE with molecular barcodes. TCRdb passed the 5' RACE reads through MiXCR, listing each CDR3 protein once. The sample shows around 890,000 distinct CDR3 sequences, roughly 12% of them seen only once. After removal of 5 bases from V and 4 bases from J, the junction contained 1 base not matched to a gene. The germline gives CDR1 SQVTM, CDR2 ANQGSEA. The CDR3 consists of 13 residues. Whole-study findings and limits: Enrichment of disease-linked clones was reportedly significant in matched ankylosing spondylitis synovial fluid. Reactive arthritis synovial fluid and blood were previously reported to contain some motif variants. In ankylosing spondylitis blood, a motif of eight highly homologous TCR beta variants appeared characteristic. With a CD8+ phenotype, disease-linked clones were relatively rare in peripheral blood.

The table lists this clonotype with many counts. The antigen is unknown. The source material was blood, either unsorted or a sorted T cell fraction (not recorded which). The gene calls are TRBV29-1 and TRBJ2-1; 11 bases are shared with TRBD2. The TCR sequence derives from a male donor with ankylosing spondylitis. This chain's CDR3 is CSVTSGSYNEQFF. The CDR3 DNA reads as TGCAGCGTTACTAGCGGGAGTTACAATGAGCAGTTCTTC.